The 11 T cell receptor beta chains reported below all come from one sample, sequenced in a study of cytomegalovirus exposure and HLA in healthy donors. This PCR relied on a set of 60 Vbeta primers and 13 Jbeta primers. The protocol was immunoSEQ multiplex PCR, while the TCRdb copy is restricted to in-frame clones and leaves out a portion. The repertoire holds about 150,000 clones, with about 72% as singletons. The sample taken for sequencing was PBMCs. All receptors come from a man aged 40-55 years in good health and CMV-seronegative.

This clone was seen more than once but under ten times. The rearrangement uses TRBV7-9 and TRBJ2-5, with D possibly matching TRBD1 (5 bases). Germline V CDR1 and CDR2: SEHNR, FQNEAQ (reference sequence). The length of the CDR3 is 14 residues. V was trimmed by 1 base and J by 5 bases, leaving 11 bases between them. CDR3 protein: CASSLEGLWETQYF. The CDR3 nucleotides are TGTGCCAGCAGCTTAGAGGGGTTATGGGAGACCCAGTACTTC.

The chain combines TRBV5-6 with TRBJ1-2; 10 positions agree with TRBD1. V gave up 4 bases and J gave up 8 bases; unmatched junction bases: 8. This CDR3 contains 14 residues. Germline CDR1 is SGHDT and CDR2 is YYEEEE. CDR3 in amino acids: CASSRDRGLGGYTF. In DNA form, the CDR3 reads TGTGCCAGCAGCCGGGACAGGGGACTAGGGGGCTACACCTTC.

This clone occurred a few times. J is TRBJ1-4 and V is TRBV30, with 7 positions matching TRBD1. This CDR3 comprises 17 residues. Trimming at V came to 0 bases and at J to 1 base, leaving 8 bases not matched to a gene. From germline, CDR1 is GTSNPN and CDR2 SVGIG (reference sequence). As DNA, the CDR3 is TGTGCCTGGAGTGTAAAGGGGGCGTTTTTAACTAATGAAAAACTGTTTTTT. Residues: CAWSVKGAFLTNEKLFF.

V gene TRBV4-2 combines with J gene TRBJ2-7, with 10 bases identical to TRBD2. Germline V lookup: CDR1 LGHNA, CDR2 YNFKEQ. The CDR3 extends over 19 amino acids. V dropped 1 base and J dropped 5; count of bases not matched to a gene: 17. As DNA, the CDR3 is TGTGCCAGCAGCCAAGGCCCCCTGGTAGCGGGGGGCCATGGCGACGAGCAGTACTTC. Its protein is CASSQGPLVAGGHGDEQYF.

This clone was seen a handful of times. The chain recombines TRBV21-1 with TRBJ2-6; the D call of TRBD1 is as the table states it, not checked on the DNA. TRBV21-1 is noted as a pseudogene. The CDR3 length is 16 residues. The CDR3 spells CASGQGTLSGANVLTF. The CDR3 bases are TGTGCCAGCGGACAGGGAACTCTGTCTGGGGCCAACGTCCTGACTTTC.

The chain recombines TRBV7-2 with TRBJ2-5, with D possibly TRBD1 on 5 matching bases. The end of the DNA fits TRBJ2-7 better, so the J call may be wrong. The CDR3 is 15 residues long. Per germline, CDR1 SGHTA and CDR2 FQGNSA. CDR3 DNA sequence: TGTGCCAGCAGCCTGGACAAATACAGCTCCTACGAGCAGTACTTC. This encodes CASSLDKYSSYEQYF.

Only a few counts were recorded for this clone. V usage is TRBV10-3 and J usage is TRBJ1-1; 8 bases match TRBD1. Per germline, CDR1 ENHRY and CDR2 SYGVKD. CDR3 size: 16 residues. J was trimmed by 10 bases and V by 3 bases; bases with no gene match: 16. CDR3: CAISERGGSSGGAAFF. DNA of the CDR3: TGTGCCATCAGTGAAAGAGGGGGCAGTTCAGGGGGCGCAGCTTTCTTT.

The rearrangement joins TRBV30 to TRBJ2-5, with TRBD2 matching over 9 bases. Germline values: CDR1 GTSNPN, CDR2 SVGIG (reference sequence). V was pared by 3 bases and J by 5 bases, with 4 bases of the junction left unmatched. The CDR3 contains 13 residues. The CDR3, as DNA: TGTGCCTGGAGCACTAGCGGGTATGAGACCCAGTACTTC. Amino acid sequence: CAWSTSGYETQYF.

The chain carries TRBV29-1 and TRBJ2-1, with 14 positions matching TRBD2. The germline gives CDR1 SQVTM, CDR2 ANQGSEA. The CDR3 covers 16 residues. Trimming took 6 bases from V and 4 from J; bases not matched to a gene: 8. CDR3 sequence reads: CSVTGLAGGRYNEQFF. The CDR3 DNA reads as TGCAGCGTGACCGGACTAGCGGGAGGTCGATACAATGAGCAGTTCTTC.

J is TRBJ2-3 and V is TRBV4-1; 11 bases match TRBD2. V lost 5 bases, J lost 5 bases, and 9 bases stayed unmatched. Germline V gene sequence: CDR1 MGHRA, CDR2 YSYEKL. The CDR3 extends over 16 amino acids. CDR3 coding DNA: TGCGCCAGCAGCACCCGTAGCGGGGGGGCCATAGATACGCAGTATTTT. This translates into CASSTRSGGAIDTQYF.

The CDR3 DNA reads TGCGCCAGCAGCCAAGATAACGGCTCTGGGGCCAACGTCCTGACTTTC. It codes for CASSQDNGSGANVLTF. This rearrangement joins TRBV4-3 to TRBJ2-6; D not certain. This CDR3 is built from 16 residues. Germline CDR1 is LGHNA and CDR2 is YSLEER. V lost 0 bases to trimming and J lost 0 bases, with 6 bases between them.